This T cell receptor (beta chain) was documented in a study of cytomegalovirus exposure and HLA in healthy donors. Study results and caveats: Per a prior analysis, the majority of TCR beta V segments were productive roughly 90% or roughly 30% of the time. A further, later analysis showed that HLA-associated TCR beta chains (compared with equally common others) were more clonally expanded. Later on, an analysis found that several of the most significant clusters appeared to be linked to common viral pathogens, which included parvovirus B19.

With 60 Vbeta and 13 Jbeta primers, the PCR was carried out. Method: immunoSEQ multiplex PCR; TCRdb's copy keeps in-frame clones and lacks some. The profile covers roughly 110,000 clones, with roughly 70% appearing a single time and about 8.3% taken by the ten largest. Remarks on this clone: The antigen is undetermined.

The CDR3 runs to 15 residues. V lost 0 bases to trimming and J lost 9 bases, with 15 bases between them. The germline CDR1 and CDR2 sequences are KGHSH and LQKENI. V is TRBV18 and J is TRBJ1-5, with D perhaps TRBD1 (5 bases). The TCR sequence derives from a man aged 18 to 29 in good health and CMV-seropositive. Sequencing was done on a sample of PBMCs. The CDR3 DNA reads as TGTGCCAGCTCACCACCGGGCGCCTCAGGGCCGCCCCAGCATTTT. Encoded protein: CASSPPGASGPPQHF.